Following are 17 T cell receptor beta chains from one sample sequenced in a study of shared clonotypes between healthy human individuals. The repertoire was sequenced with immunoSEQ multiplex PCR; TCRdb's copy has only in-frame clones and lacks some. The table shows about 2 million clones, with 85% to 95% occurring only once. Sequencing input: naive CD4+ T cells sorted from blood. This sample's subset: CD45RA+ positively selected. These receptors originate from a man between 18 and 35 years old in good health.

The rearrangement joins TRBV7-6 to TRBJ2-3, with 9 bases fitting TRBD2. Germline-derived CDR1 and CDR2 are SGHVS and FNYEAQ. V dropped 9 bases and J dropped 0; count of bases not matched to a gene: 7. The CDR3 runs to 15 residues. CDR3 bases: TGTGCCAGTCGCCCTAGCGGGGCCAGCACAGATACGCAGTATTTT. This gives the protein CASRPSGASTDTQYF.

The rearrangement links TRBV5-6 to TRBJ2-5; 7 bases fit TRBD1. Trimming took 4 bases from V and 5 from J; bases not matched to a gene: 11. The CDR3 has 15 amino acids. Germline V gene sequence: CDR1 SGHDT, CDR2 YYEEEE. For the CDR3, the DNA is TGTGCCAGCAGCCGACAGGGTTCGGCAGGGGAGACCCAGTACTTC. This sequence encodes CASSRQGSAGETQYF.

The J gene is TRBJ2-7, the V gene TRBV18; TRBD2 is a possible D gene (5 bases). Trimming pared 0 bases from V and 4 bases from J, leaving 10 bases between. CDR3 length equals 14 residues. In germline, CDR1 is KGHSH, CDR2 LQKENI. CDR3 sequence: CASSPPPGKYEQYF. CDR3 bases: TGTGCCAGCTCACCACCCCCCGGGAAATACGAGCAGTACTTC.

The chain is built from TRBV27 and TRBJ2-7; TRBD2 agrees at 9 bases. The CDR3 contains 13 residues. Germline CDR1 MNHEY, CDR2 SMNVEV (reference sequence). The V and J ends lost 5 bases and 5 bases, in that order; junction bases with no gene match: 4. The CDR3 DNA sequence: TGTGCCAGCAGTCCAGCGGGGGGAAACGAGCAGTACTTC. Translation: CASSPAGGNEQYF.

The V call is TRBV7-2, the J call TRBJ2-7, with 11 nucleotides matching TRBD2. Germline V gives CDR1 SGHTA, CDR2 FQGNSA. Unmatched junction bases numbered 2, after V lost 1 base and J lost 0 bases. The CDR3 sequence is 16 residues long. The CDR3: CASSLGTSGFSYEQYF. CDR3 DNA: TGTGCCAGCAGCTTAGGGACTAGCGGGTTCTCCTACGAGCAGTACTTC.

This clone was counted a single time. The CDR3 DNA reads as TGTGCCAGCAGCGTAGCTACGGGTAGCGGCTCCTACAATGAGCAGTTCTTC. Translated: CASSVATGSGSYNEQFF. The gene calls are TRBV9 and TRBJ2-1, with D maybe TRBD2 (6 bases). Germline CDR1 SGDLS, CDR2 YYNGEE. V was trimmed by 0 bases and J by 0 bases, leaving 13 bases between them. The CDR3 runs to 17 residues.

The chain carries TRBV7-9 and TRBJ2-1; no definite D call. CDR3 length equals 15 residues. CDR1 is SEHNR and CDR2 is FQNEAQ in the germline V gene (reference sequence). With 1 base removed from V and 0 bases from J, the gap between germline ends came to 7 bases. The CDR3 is CASSLGRNSYNEQFF. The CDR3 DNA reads TGTGCCAGCAGCTTAGGTCGCAACTCCTACAATGAGCAGTTCTTC.

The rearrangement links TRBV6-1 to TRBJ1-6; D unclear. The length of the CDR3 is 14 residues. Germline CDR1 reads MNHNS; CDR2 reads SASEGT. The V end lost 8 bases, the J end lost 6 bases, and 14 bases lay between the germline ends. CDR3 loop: CASRAAGTNSPLHF. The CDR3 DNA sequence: TGTGCCAGCCGGGCGGCAGGCACTAATTCACCCCTCCACTTT.

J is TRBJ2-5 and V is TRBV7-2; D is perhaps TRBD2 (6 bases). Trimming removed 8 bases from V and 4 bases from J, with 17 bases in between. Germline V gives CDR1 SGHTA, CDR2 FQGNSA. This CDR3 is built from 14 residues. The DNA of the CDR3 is TGTGCCAGCCGTCATCTGGGGGGAGGAGAGACCCAGTACTTC. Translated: CASRHLGGGETQYF.

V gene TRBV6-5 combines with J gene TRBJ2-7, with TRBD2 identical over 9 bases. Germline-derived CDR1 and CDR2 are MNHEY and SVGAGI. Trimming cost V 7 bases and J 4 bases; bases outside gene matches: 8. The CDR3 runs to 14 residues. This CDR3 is CASTSGLAPYEQYF. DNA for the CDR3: TGTGCCAGCACCTCTGGACTAGCGCCATACGAGCAGTACTTC.

The CDR3 is CASSLAGGKENTIYF. CDR3 DNA: TGCGCCAGCAGCCTCGCAGGGGGCAAAGAAAACACCATATATTTT. This sequence joins TRBV5-1 and TRBJ1-3, with 8 bases fitting TRBD1. Germline V gives CDR1 SGHRS, CDR2 YFSETQ. The CDR3 covers 15 residues. Trimming cost V 4 bases and J 6 bases; bases outside gene matches: 9.

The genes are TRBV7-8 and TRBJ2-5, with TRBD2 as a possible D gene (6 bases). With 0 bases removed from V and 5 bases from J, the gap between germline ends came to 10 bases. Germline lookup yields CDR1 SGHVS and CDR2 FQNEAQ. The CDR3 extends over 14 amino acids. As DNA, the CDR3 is TGTGCCAGCAGCTTAGCGGCGGGAAGGGAGACCCAGTACTTC. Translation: CASSLAAGRETQYF.

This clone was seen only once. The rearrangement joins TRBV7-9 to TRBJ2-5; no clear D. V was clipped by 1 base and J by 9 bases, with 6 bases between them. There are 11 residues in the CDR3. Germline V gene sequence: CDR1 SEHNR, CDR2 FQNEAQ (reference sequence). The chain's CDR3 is CASSLGWAQYF. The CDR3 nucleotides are TGTGCCAGCAGCTTAGGCTGGGCCCAGTACTTC.

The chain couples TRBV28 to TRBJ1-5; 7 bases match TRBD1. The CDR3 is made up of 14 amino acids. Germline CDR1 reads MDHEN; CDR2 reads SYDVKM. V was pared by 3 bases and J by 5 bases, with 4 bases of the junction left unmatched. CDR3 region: CASSLGRGDQPQHF. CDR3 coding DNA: TGTGCCAGCAGTTTGGGCAGGGGGGATCAGCCCCAGCATTTT.

CDR3 coding DNA: TGTGCCAGCAGCTTGGAGTCCAGGTTTTTATCGAACACCGGGGAGCTGTTTTTT. This encodes CASSLESRFLSNTGELFF. This chain links TRBV5-4 with TRBJ2-2; no reliable D call. Germline lookup yields CDR1 SGHNT and CDR2 YYREEE (reference sequence). V was clipped by 0 bases and J by 0 bases, with 15 bases between them. This CDR3 region has 18 residues.

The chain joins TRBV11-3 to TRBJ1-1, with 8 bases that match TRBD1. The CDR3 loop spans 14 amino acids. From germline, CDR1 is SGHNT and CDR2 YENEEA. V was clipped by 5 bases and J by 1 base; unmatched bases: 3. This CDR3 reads CASSKGTGNTEAFF. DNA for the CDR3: TGTGCCAGCAGCAAAGGGACAGGGAACACTGAAGCTTTCTTT.

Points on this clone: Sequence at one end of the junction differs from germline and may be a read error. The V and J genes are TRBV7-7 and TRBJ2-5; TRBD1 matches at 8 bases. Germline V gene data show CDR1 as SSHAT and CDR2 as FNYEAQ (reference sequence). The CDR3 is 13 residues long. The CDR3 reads CASSRDRKETQYF. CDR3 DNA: TGTGCTAGCAGCCGGGACAGGAAAGAGACCCAGTACTTC.